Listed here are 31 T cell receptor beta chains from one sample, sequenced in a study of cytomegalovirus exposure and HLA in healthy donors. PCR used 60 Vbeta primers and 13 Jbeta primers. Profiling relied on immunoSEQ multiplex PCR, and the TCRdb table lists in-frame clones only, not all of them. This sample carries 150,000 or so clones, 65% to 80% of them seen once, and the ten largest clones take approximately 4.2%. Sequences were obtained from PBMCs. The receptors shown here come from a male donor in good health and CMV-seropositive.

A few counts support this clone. The CDR3 bases are TGTGCCAGCAGTTTAGACAGTAGGGCCTCCTACAATGAGCAGTTCTTC. Translation: CASSLDSRASYNEQFF. V is TRBV28 and J is TRBJ2-1; the D gene is possibly TRBD1 (5 bases). The CDR3 has 16 residues. Trimming took off 2 bases at V and 0 bases at J, with 11 bases between the two ends. Germline-derived CDR1 and CDR2 are MDHEN and SYDVKM.

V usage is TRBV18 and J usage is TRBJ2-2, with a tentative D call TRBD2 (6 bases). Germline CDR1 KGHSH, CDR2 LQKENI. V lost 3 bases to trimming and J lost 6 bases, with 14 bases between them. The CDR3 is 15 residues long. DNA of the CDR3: TGTGCCAGCTCACCCGCCGGGGGTGTCGCCGGGGAGCTGTTTTTT. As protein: CASSPAGGVAGELFF.

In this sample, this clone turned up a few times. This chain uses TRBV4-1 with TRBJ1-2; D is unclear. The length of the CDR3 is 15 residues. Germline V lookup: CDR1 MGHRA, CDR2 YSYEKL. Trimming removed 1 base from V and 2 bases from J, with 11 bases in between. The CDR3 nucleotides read TGCGCCAGCAGCCAAGTAAGAGTGAGAAACTATGGCTACACCTTC. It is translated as CASSQVRVRNYGYTF.

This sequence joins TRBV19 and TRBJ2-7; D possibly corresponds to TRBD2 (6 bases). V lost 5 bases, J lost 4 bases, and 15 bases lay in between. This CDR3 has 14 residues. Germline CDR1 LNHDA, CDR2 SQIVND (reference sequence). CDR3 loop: CASSPGLLSYEQYF. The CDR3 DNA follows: TGTGCCAGTAGTCCGGGACTGCTTTCGTACGAGCAGTACTTC.

The CDR3 region has the DNA TGTGCCAGCAGCGCGTTCCCGGGACTAGCCCCCCCTGGGGCCAACGTCCTGACTTTC. Translated: CASSAFPGLAPPGANVLTF. V is TRBV13 and J is TRBJ2-6; 9 positions match TRBD2. This CDR3 contains 19 residues. Per the germline V gene, CDR1 is PRHDT and CDR2 is FYEKMQ (reference sequence). The J segment lost 2 bases and the V segment lost 5 bases, leaving 13 bases of the junction unmatched.

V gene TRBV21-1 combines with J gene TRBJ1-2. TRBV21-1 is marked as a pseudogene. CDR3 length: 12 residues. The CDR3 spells CASSKSTYGYTF. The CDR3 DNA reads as TGTGCCAGCAGCAAATCTACCTATGGCTACACCTTC.

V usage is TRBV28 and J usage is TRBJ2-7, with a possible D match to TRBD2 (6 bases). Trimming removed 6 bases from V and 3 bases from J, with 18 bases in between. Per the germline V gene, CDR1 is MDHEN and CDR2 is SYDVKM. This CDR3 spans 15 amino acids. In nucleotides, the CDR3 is TGTGCCAGCAGCGCCCCGGGCGCGGGATTCTACGAGCAGTACTTC. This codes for CASSAPGAGFYEQYF.

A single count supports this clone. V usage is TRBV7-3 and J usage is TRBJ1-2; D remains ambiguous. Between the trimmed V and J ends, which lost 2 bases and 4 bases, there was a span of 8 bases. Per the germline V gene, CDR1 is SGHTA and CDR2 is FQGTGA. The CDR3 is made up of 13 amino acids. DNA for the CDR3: TGTGCCAGCAGCTTAGGGCGTGGCTATGGCTACACCTTC. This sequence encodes CASSLGRGYGYTF.

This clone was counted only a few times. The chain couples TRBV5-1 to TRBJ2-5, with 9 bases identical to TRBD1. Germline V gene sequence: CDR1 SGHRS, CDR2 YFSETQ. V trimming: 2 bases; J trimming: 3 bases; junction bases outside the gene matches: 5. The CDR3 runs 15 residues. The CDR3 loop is CASSFGDRVKETQYF. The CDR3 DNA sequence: TGCGCCAGCAGCTTTGGGGACAGGGTCAAAGAGACCCAGTACTTC.

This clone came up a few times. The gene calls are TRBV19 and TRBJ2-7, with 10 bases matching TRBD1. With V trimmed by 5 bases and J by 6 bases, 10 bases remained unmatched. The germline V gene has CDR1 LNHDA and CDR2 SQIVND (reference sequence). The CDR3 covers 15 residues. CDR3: CASSSGQGLLGEQYF. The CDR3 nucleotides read TGTGCCAGTAGTTCGGGACAGGGGCTACTCGGCGAGCAGTACTTC.

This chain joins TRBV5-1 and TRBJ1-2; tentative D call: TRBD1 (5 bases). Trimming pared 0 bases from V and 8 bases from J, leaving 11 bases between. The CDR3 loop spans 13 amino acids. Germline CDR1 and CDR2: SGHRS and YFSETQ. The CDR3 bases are TGCGCCAGCAGCTTGGGTGCGGGGGAAGGCTACACCTTC. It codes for CASSLGAGEGYTF.

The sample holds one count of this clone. The CDR3 nucleotides read TGTGCCAGTAGACAGGGGGCCTGGGAAAAACTGTTTTTT. Protein: CASRQGAWEKLFF. The chain combines TRBV25-1 with TRBJ1-4; TRBD1 aligns across 10 bases. Germline V gene lookup returns CDR1 MGHDK and CDR2 SYGVNS. Germline trimming cut 9 bases from V and 8 bases from J; bases unmatched to any gene: 6. The CDR3 spans 13 residues.

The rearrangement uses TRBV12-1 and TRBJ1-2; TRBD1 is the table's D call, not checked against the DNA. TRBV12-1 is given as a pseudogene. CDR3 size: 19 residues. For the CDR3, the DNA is TGTGCCAGCAGCTCTCCGACCCCCAGGGGGCCACAAAACCCCTATGGCTACACCTTC. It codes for CASSSPTPRGPQNPYGYTF.

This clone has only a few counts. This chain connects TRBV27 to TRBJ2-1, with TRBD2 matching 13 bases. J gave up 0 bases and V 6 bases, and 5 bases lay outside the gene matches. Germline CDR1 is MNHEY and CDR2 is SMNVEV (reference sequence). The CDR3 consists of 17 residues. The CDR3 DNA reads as TGTGCCAGCAGGGGACTAGCGGGAATTAGCTCCTACAATGAGCAGTTCTTC. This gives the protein CASRGLAGISSYNEQFF.

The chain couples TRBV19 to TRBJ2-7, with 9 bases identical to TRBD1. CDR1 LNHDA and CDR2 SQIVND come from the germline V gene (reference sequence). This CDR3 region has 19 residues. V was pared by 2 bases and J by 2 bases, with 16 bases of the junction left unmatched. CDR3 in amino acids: CASSIMSFGTGKGTYEQYF. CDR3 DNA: TGTGCCAGTAGTATAATGAGTTTCGGGACAGGGAAAGGTACCTACGAGCAGTACTTC.

CDR3 DNA: TGTGCCAGCCAAAATAGTGTATATGGCTACACCTTC. Translated, it gives CASQNSVYGYTF. The rearrangement uses TRBV19 and TRBJ1-2; no clear D gene. CDR1 LNHDA and CDR2 SQIVND come from the germline V gene (reference sequence). The CDR3 spans 12 residues. Trimming took off 9 bases at V and 5 bases at J, with 13 bases between the two ends.

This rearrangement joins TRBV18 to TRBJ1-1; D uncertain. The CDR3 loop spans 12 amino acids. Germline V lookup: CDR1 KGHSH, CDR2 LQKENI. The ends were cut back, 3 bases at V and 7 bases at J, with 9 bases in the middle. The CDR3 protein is CASSPLSFEAFF. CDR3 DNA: TGTGCCAGCTCACCCTTATCCTTTGAAGCTTTCTTT.

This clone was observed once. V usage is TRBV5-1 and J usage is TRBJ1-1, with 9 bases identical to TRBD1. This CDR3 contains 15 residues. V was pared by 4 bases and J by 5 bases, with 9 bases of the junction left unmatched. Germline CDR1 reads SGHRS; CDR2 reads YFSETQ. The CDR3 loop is CASSPRTGAETEAFF. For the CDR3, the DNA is TGCGCCAGCAGCCCCCGGACAGGGGCGGAAACTGAAGCTTTCTTT.

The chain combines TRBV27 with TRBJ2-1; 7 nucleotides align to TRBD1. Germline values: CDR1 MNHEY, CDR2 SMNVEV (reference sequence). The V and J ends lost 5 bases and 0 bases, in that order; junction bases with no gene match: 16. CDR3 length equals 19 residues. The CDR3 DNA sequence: TGTGCCAGCAGTCCCCGACAGGGCGGTGAGCCATTCTCCTACAATGAGCAGTTCTTC. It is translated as CASSPRQGGEPFSYNEQFF.

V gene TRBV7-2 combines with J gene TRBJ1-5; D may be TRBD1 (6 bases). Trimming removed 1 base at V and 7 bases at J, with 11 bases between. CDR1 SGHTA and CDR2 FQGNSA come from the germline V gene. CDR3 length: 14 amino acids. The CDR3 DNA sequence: TGTGCCAGCAGCTTAGGGGGGCTGGAACAGCCCCAGCATTTT. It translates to CASSLGGLEQPQHF.

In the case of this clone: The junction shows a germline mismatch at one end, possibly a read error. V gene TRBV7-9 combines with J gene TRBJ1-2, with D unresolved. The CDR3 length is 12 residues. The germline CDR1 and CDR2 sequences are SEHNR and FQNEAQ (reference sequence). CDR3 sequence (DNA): TGTTCCAGCAGCTTCCGGAGCTATGGCTACACCTTC. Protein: CSSSFRSYGYTF.

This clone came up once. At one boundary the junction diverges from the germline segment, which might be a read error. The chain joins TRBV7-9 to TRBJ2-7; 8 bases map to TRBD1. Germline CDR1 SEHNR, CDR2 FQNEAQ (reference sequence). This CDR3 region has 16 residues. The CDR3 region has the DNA TGTTCCAGCAGCTCGGACAGGGTTCCCCGCTCCTACGAGCAGTACTTC. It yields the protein CSSSSDRVPRSYEQYF.

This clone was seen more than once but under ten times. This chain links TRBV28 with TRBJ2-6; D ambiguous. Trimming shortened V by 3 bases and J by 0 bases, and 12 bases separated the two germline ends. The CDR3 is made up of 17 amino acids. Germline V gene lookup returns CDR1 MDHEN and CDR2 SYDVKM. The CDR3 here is CASSLTTHDSGANVLTF. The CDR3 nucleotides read TGTGCCAGCAGTTTGACAACACACGACTCTGGGGCCAACGTCCTGACTTTC. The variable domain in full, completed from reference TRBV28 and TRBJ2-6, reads DVKVTQSSRYLVKRTGEKVFLECVQDMDHENMFWYRQDPGLGLRLIYFSYDVKMKEKGDIPEGYSVSREKKERFSLILESASTNQTSMYLCASSLTTHDSGANVLTFGAGSRLTVL.

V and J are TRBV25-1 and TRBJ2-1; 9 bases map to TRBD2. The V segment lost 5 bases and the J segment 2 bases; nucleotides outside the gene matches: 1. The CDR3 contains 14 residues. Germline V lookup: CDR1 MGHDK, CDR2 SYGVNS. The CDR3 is CASSSGGTYNEQFF. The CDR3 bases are TGTGCCAGCAGTAGCGGGGGGACCTACAATGAGCAGTTCTTC.

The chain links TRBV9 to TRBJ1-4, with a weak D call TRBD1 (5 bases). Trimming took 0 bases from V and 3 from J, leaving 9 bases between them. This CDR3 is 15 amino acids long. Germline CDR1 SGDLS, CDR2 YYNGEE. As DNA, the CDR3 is TGTGCCAGCAGCGTAGGGACAAATCCTAATGAAAAACTGTTTTTT. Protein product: CASSVGTNPNEKLFF.

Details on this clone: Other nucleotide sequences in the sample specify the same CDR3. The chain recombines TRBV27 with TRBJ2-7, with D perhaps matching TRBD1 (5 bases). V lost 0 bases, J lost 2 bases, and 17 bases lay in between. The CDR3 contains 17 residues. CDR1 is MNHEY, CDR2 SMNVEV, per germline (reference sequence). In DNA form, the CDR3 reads TGTGCCAGCAGTTTATCGAGGTCCAGGGAATTGCCCTACGAGCAGTACTTC. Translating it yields CASSLSRSRELPYEQYF.

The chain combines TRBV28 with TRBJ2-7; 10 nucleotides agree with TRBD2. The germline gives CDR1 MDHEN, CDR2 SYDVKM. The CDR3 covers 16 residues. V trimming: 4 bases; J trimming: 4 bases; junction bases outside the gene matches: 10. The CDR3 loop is CASSSLGLAGVYEQYF. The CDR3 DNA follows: TGTGCCAGCAGTTCCTTGGGGCTAGCGGGAGTGTACGAGCAGTACTTC.

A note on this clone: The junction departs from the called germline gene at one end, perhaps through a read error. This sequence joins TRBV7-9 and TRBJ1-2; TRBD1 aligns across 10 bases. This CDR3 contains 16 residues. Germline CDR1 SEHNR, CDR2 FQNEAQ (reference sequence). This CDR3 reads CSSSLGPDRGLNGYTF. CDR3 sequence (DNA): TGTTCCAGCAGCTTAGGCCCCGACAGGGGGCTCAATGGCTACACCTTC.

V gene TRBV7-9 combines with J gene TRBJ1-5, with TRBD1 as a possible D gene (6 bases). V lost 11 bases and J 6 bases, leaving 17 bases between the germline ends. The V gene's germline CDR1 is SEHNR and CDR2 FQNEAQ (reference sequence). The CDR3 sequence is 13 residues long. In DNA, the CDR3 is TGTGCCTCCCGGGGGGGAGGGGGTCAGCCCCAGCATTTT. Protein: CASRGGGGQPQHF.

The CDR3: CASSQVPFTGELFF. The CDR3, as DNA: TGTGCCAGCAGCCAAGTTCCGTTCACCGGGGAGCTGTTTTTT. The chain recombines TRBV14 with TRBJ2-2; D unclear. Trimming left V 1 base short and J 4 bases short, with 7 bases between. This CDR3 comprises 14 residues. From germline, CDR1 is SGHDN and CDR2 FVKESK.

The CDR3 spells CASSGGQQIQYF. The CDR3 nucleotides read TGTGCCAGCAGCGGAGGACAGCAAATTCAGTACTTC. This chain joins TRBV5-6 and TRBJ2-4; tentative D call: TRBD1 (6 bases). This CDR3 region has 12 residues. V lost 4 bases to trimming and J lost 10 bases, with 12 bases between them. CDR1 is SGHDT, CDR2 YYEEEE, per germline.